The 25 T cell receptor beta chains below all came from one sample that was sequenced in a study of identical twins. Via MiXCR, TCRdb re-called the 5' RACE reads, giving one row per CDR3 protein. In the table there are about 430,000 distinct CDR3 sequences, less than 20% of which are singletons. Material for sequencing was naive T cells sorted from blood. The receptors here all came from a man in his fifties in good health.

This sequence joins TRBV6-2 or TRBV6-3 and TRBJ2-5; no definite D call. The V gene lost 2 bases and the J gene lost 5 bases, with 15 bases spanning the gap. The length of the CDR3 is 15 residues. Germline values: CDR1 MNHEY, CDR2 SVGEGT. CDR3 nucleotides: TGTGCCAGCAGTTACCAACCCCGAGTCGAGGAGACCCAGTACTTC. This sequence encodes CASSYQPRVEETQYF.

This clonotype was counted a few times. The V gene is TRBV29-1, the J gene TRBJ2-7; 7 bases map to TRBD1. J was trimmed by 7 bases and V by 4 bases; bases with no gene match: 1. The CDR3 spans 10 residues. Per germline, CDR1 SQVTM and CDR2 ANQGSEA. The CDR3 DNA sequence: TGCAGCGTTGTGACAGGGGAGCAGTACTTC. Its translation is CSVVTGEQYF.

This clonotype turned up a few times. The CDR3 protein is CASSLDRPQGHSTTNEKLFF. In nucleotides, the CDR3 is TGTGCCAGCAGCTTAGATCGTCCACAGGGCCACTCTACAACTAATGAAAAACTGTTTTTT. The rearrangement joins TRBV11-2 to TRBJ1-4; possible D gene TRBD1, 6 bases. Trimming pared 0 bases from V and 0 bases from J, leaving 20 bases between. Germline V CDR1 and CDR2: SGHAT, FQNNGV. The CDR3 runs to 20 residues.

This clonotype was observed many times. The chain uses TRBV2 and TRBJ2-1, with 7 bases fitting TRBD1. CDR1 SNHLY and CDR2 FYNNEI come from the germline V gene. This CDR3 spans 14 amino acids. The V and J ends lost 6 bases and 7 bases, in that order; junction bases with no gene match: 9. Here the CDR3 DNA reads TGTGCCAGCAGACAGGGGCCTTTAGGGAATGAGCAGTTCTTC. Translation gives CASRQGPLGNEQFF.

There are many counts of this clonotype. This chain links TRBV28 with TRBJ2-1; 9 nucleotides match TRBD2. Germline CDR1 is MDHEN and CDR2 is SYDVKM. This CDR3 is 15 amino acids long. V was pared by 6 bases and J by 4 bases, with 7 bases of the junction left unmatched. The CDR3 is CASRFLLAGYNEQFF. Written as DNA, the CDR3 is TGTGCCAGCAGATTCCTTCTAGCGGGGTACAATGAGCAGTTCTTC.

The chain uses TRBV11-1 and TRBJ2-5; 14 bases are shared with TRBD2. V dropped 5 bases and J dropped 2; count of bases not matched to a gene: 10. Germline CDR1 is SGHAT and CDR2 is FQDESV (reference sequence). The CDR3 length is 18 residues. CDR3 DNA sequence: TGTGCCAGCAGCGTACCGGGACTAGCGGGAGCGGGGCAAGAGACCCAGTACTTC. Amino acids: CASSVPGLAGAGQETQYF.

The chain links TRBV27 to TRBJ1-6; D unresolved. Germline V gene sequence: CDR1 MNHEY, CDR2 SMNVEV (reference sequence). The CDR3 totals 13 residues. Trimming took 9 bases from V and 7 from J, leaving 13 bases between them. CDR3 residues: CASTRVLNSPLHF. In DNA, the CDR3 is TGTGCCAGTACCCGTGTTCTAAATTCACCCCTCCACTTT.

The chain has TRBV30 and TRBJ2-3; 13 bases align to TRBD2. After removal of 0 bases from V and 2 bases from J, the junction contained 2 bases not matched to a gene. The CDR3 length is 16 residues. Per the germline V gene, CDR1 is GTSNPN and CDR2 is SVGIG (reference sequence). The CDR3 spells CAWSVGLAGATDTQYF. The CDR3 bases are TGTGCCTGGAGTGTCGGACTAGCGGGGGCCACAGATACGCAGTATTTT.

This chain uses TRBV5-4 with TRBJ2-2; the D gene is possibly TRBD1 (6 bases). CDR3 length: 14 residues. V dropped 3 bases and J dropped 4 bases, with 10 bases sitting between them. The V gene's germline CDR1 is SGHNT and CDR2 YYREEE (reference sequence). CDR3 sequence reads: CASSSQGFTGELFF. The CDR3 DNA is TGTGCCAGCAGCTCGCAGGGGTTCACCGGGGAGCTGTTTTTT.

This clonotype has a handful of counts. This rearrangement joins TRBV7-2 to TRBJ1-2, with 9 bases identical to TRBD1. V shed 5 bases, J shed 2 bases, and the junction held 9 bases outside the gene matches. The CDR3 runs to 16 residues. Germline values: CDR1 SGHTA, CDR2 FQGNSA. For the CDR3, the DNA is TGTGCCAGCAGCCTCTGGGACAGGGCAGGAAACTATGGCTACACCTTC. This encodes CASSLWDRAGNYGYTF. Together with reference TRBV7-2 and TRBJ1-2, the CDR3 gives the full variable domain: GAGVSQSPSNKVTEKGKDVELRCDPISGHTALYWYRQSLGQGLEFLIYFQGNSAPDKSGLPSDRFSAERTGGSVSTLTIQRTQQEDSAVYLCASSLWDRAGNYGYTFGSGTRLTVV.

This sequence joins TRBV7-8 and TRBJ1-2; D gene unclear. V was trimmed by 1 base and J by 0 bases, leaving 9 bases between them. The CDR3 has 15 residues. Germline loops: CDR1 SGHVS, CDR2 FQNEAQ. CDR3: CASSLGSEANYGYTF. CDR3 bases: TGTGCCAGCAGCTTAGGCAGCGAAGCTAACTATGGCTACACCTTC.

There are a few counts of this clonotype. This chain links TRBV15 with TRBJ2-7; D perhaps matches TRBD2 (6 bases). The CDR3 totals 13 residues. CDR1 is LNHNV, CDR2 YYDKDF, per germline (reference sequence). V lost 5 bases, J lost 2 bases, and 10 bases lay in between. For the CDR3, the DNA is TGTGCCACCAGCGGGGACTTCGCCTACGAGCAGTACTTC. Its protein product is CATSGDFAYEQYF.

The count of this clonotype is one. This sequence joins TRBV28 and TRBJ1-1, with 7 bases that match TRBD1. Germline V gene sequence: CDR1 MDHEN, CDR2 SYDVKM. The V gene end was trimmed by 6 bases and the J gene end by 7 bases; junction bases not matched to a gene: 11. The CDR3 runs to 14 residues. This CDR3 is CASSRRQGYSEAFF. For the CDR3, the DNA is TGTGCCAGCAGCCGACGACAGGGTTACAGTGAAGCTTTCTTT.

The chain joins TRBV9 to TRBJ2-2; D ambiguous. The CDR3 loop spans 14 amino acids. CDR1 and CDR2 from the germline V gene are SGDLS and YYNGEE. V was shortened by 6 bases and J by 0 bases, with 9 bases between the two germline ends. The CDR3 loop reads CASTSSTNTGELFF. CDR3 DNA: TGTGCCAGCACCTCATCTACGAACACCGGGGAGCTGTTTTTT.

The chain carries TRBV29-1 and TRBJ1-1; maybe TRBD1 (5 bases). The CDR3 length is 13 residues. Germline CDR1 and CDR2: SQVTM and ANQGSEA. The germline V and J ends were trimmed by 2 bases and 0 bases, with 7 bases remaining between them. CDR3 protein: CSVEMGVNTEAFF. DNA for the CDR3: TGCAGCGTTGAAATGGGGGTGAACACTGAAGCTTTCTTT.

This clonotype was picked up a small number of times. J is TRBJ1-1 and V is TRBV5-1, with D possibly TRBD1 on 5 matching bases. V lost 4 bases to trimming and J lost 0 bases, with 13 bases between them. The CDR3 length is 15 residues. The germline gives CDR1 SGHRS, CDR2 YFSETQ. CDR3 in amino acids: CASSDSFSMNTEAFF. The CDR3 DNA is TGCGCCAGCAGCGACAGTTTTTCCATGAACACTGAAGCTTTCTTT.

This clonotype was seen ten or more times. The chain combines TRBV11-2 with TRBJ1-1, with a tentative D call TRBD1 (5 bases). The V end lost 3 bases, the J end lost 4 bases, and 12 bases lay between the germline ends. The CDR3 extends over 14 amino acids. The germline V gene encodes CDR1 SGHAT and CDR2 FQNNGV. The CDR3 sequence: CASSFRSGPTEAFF. The CDR3 DNA sequence: TGTGCCAGCAGCTTTAGGTCGGGACCCACTGAAGCTTTCTTT.

The chain links TRBV29-1 to TRBJ1-1; 7 bases agree with TRBD1. The V and J ends lost 4 bases and 7 bases, in that order; junction bases with no gene match: 12. This CDR3 comprises 14 residues. Germline lookup yields CDR1 SQVTM and CDR2 ANQGSEA. The CDR3 nucleotides are TGCAGCGTTGGAGGGGGACCGGGACAGCATGAAGCTTTCTTT. It yields the protein CSVGGGPGQHEAFF.

This clonotype was picked up a small number of times. This chain uses TRBV6-5 with TRBJ2-1; no definite D call. CDR1 MNHEY and CDR2 SVGAGI come from the germline V gene. Trimming shortened V by 3 bases and J by 6 bases, and 6 bases separated the two germline ends. This CDR3 has 12 amino acids. CDR3 DNA: TGTGCCAGCAGTTATTTCGGCAATGAGCAGTTCTTC. Its protein product is CASSYFGNEQFF.

This clonotype was picked up many times. The rearrangement joins TRBV5-1 to TRBJ2-1; a weak D match, TRBD2 (7 bases). V lost 2 bases to trimming and J lost 6 bases, with 12 bases between them. Germline-derived CDR1 and CDR2 are SGHRS and YFSETQ. The CDR3 has 14 residues. Written as DNA, the CDR3 is TGCGCCAGCAGCTTCGGGGGGCGAGGCAATGAGCAGTTCTTC. Translation gives CASSFGGRGNEQFF.

This clonotype was detected only a few times. The chain couples TRBV20-1 to TRBJ2-5, with TRBD1 matching 8 bases. CDR3 length: 13 residues. V shed 5 bases and J 4 bases; nucleotides not matched to a gene: 6. Germline CDR1 and CDR2: DFQATT and SNEGSKA (reference sequence). The CDR3 is CSASRTGRETQYF. The CDR3 nucleotides read TGCAGTGCTTCGCGGACAGGGAGAGAGACCCAGTACTTC.

This clonotype was counted a few times. The J gene is TRBJ2-3, the V gene TRBV15; D gene unclear. This CDR3 has 15 residues. V lost 1 base to trimming and J lost 1 base, with 9 bases between them. Germline CDR1 LNHNV, CDR2 YYDKDF (reference sequence). The DNA for the CDR3 is TGTGCCACCAGCAGAGTCCCGCTTGGCACAGATACGCAGTATTTT. Its translation: CATSRVPLGTDTQYF.

This clonotype was observed at least ten times. CDR3 protein: CASSRSTSGVSYEQYF. DNA of the CDR3: TGCGCCAGCAGCCGGAGTACTAGCGGGGTCTCCTACGAGCAGTACTTC. The chain is built from TRBV5-1 and TRBJ2-7; 10 nucleotides align to TRBD2. V lost 4 bases to trimming and J lost 0 bases; unmatched junction nucleotides: 7. Germline loops: CDR1 SGHRS, CDR2 YFSETQ. CDR3 length: 16 residues.

The rearrangement uses TRBV28 and TRBJ2-3, with a tentative D call TRBD1 (5 bases). CDR3 length: 16 amino acids. Trimming removed 4 bases from V and 3 bases from J, with 17 bases in between. Looked up from germline, CDR1 is MDHEN and CDR2 is SYDVKM. The CDR3 DNA reads as TGTGCCAGCAGTTCCCATGGCAGGGAAATAACAGATACGCAGTATTTT. Its translation: CASSSHGREITDTQYF.

This CDR3 is CASSVAGVATEAFF. In DNA, the CDR3 is TGTGCCAGCAGCGTAGCTGGGGTGGCCACTGAAGCTTTCTTT. The chain links TRBV9 to TRBJ1-1; D gene uncertain. The V end was cut by 0 bases, the J end by 4 bases, with 10 bases between. The CDR3 is 14 residues long. Germline assignment: CDR1 SGDLS and CDR2 YYNGEE.